The present T cell receptor (beta chain) was sequenced within a study of T cell repertoires in ileal Crohn's disease. Overall study: Patients had a median roughly 8-year disease duration, and about 40% were active smokers. Overall study results and limits: Mucosal expansions were suggested to be mainly CD8 T cells. Active smokers at surgery had more clonal expansions than non-smokers.

With respect to this clone: Its antigen is unidentified.

Germline V lookup: CDR1 MGHRA, CDR2 YSYEKL. V trimming: 5 bases; J trimming: 2 bases; junction bases outside the gene matches: 11. CDR3 length equals 18 residues. The protocol was immunoSEQ multiplex PCR, while the TCRdb copy is restricted to in-frame clones and leaves out a portion. Of about 7,400 clones in the sample, around 81% were seen once. This TCR derives from an adult with Crohn's disease. The chain has TRBV4-1 and TRBJ2-3; 12 bases line up with TRBD2. Sequencing was performed on ileal tissue. The CDR3 DNA sequence: TGCGCCAGCAGCTCCGCTGGAAGACTAGCGGGAGTCACAGATACGCAGTATTTT. This translates into CASSSAGRLAGVTDTQYF.